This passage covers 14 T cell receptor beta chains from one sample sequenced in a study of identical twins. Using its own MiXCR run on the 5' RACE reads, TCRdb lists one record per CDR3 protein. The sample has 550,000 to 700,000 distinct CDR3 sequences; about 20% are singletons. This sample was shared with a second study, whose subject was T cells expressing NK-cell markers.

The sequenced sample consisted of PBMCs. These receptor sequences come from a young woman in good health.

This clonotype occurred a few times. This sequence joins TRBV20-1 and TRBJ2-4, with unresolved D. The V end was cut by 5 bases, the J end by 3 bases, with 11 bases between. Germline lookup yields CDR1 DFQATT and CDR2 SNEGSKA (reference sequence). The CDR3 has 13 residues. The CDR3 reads CSAWAPYKNIQYF. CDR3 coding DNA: TGCAGTGCTTGGGCGCCGTACAAAAACATTCAGTACTTC.

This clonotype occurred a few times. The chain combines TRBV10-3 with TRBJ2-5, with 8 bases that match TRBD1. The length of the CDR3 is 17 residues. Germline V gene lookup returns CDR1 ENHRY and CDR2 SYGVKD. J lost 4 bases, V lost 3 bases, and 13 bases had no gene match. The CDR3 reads CAISEPPGTGSGETQYF. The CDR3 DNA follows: TGTGCCATCAGTGAACCCCCCGGGACAGGTTCAGGAGAGACCCAGTACTTC.

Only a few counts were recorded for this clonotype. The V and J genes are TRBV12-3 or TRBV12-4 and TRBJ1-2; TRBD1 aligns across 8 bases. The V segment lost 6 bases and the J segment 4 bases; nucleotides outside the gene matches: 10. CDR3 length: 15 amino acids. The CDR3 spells CASSPRDRTFYGYTF. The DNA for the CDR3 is TGTGCCAGCAGCCCGCGGGACAGGACCTTCTATGGCTACACCTTC.

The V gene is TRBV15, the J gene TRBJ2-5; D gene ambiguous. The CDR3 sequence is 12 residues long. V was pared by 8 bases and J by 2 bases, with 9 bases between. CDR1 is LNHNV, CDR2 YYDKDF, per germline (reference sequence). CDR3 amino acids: CATGGVQETQYF. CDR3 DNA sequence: TGTGCCACCGGTGGCGTACAAGAGACCCAGTACTTC.

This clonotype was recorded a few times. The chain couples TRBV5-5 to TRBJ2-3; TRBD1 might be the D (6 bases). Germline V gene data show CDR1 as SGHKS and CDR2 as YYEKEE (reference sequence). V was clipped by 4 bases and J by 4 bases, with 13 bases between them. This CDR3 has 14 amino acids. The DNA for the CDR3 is TGTGCCAGCAGCCTGGACAGTTACGCAGATACGCAGTATTTT. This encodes CASSLDSYADTQYF.

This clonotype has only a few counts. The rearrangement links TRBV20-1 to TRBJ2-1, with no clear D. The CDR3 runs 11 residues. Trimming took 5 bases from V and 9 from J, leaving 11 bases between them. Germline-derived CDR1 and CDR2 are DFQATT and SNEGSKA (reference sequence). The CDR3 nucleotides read TGCAGTGCTCTCCCATTGGGTGAGCAGTTCTTC. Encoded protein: CSALPLGEQFF.

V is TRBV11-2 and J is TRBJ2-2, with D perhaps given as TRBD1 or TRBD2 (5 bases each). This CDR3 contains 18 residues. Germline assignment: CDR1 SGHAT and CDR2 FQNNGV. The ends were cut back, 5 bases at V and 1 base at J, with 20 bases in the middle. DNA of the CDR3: TGTGCCAGCAGCACTATGAACCGGGACCCACGGAACACCGGGGAGCTGTTTTTT. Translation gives CASSTMNRDPRNTGELFF. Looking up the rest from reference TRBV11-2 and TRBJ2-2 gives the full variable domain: EAGVAQSPRYKIIEKRQSVAFWCNPISGHATLYWYQQILGQGPKLLIQFQNNGVVDDSQLPKDRFSAERLKGVDSTLKIQPAKLEDSAVYLCASSTMNRDPRNTGELFFGEGSRLTVL.

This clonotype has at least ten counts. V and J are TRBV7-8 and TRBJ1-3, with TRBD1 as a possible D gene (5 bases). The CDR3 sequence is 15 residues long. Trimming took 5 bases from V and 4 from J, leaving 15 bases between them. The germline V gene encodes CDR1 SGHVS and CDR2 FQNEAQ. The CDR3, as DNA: TGTGCCAGCAGCCGTGACTCAGGGATCGGAAACACCATATATTTT. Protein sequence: CASSRDSGIGNTIYF.

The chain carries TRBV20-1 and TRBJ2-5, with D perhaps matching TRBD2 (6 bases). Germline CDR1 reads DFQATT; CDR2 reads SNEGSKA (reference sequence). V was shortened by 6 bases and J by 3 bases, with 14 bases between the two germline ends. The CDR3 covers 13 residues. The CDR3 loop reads CSASGTLKETQYF. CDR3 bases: TGCAGTGCCTCCGGGACTCTGAAAGAGACCCAGTACTTC.

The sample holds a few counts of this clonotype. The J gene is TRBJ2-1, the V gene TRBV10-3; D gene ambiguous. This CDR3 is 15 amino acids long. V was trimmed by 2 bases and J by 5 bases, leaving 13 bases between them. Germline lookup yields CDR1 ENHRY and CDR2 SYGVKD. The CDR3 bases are TGTGCCATCAGTGAGAATATAAATGCGGACAATGAGCAGTTCTTC. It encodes CAISENINADNEQFF.

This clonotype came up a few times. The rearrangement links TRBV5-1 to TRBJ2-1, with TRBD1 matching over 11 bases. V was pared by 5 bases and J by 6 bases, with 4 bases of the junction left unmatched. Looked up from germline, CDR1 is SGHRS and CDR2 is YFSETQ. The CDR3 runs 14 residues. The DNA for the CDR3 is TGCGCCAGCAGTCACGGACAGGGGGCCAATGAGCAGTTCTTC. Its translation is CASSHGQGANEQFF.

CDR3 loop: CASRAGGEPSQTQYF. CDR3 bases: TGTGCCAGCAGAGCCGGGGGGGAGCCCTCCCAGACCCAGTACTTC. V and J are TRBV12-3 or TRBV12-4 and TRBJ2-5, with 8 positions matching TRBD2. The CDR3 loop spans 15 amino acids. J gave up 6 bases and V 6 bases, and 12 bases lay outside the gene matches.

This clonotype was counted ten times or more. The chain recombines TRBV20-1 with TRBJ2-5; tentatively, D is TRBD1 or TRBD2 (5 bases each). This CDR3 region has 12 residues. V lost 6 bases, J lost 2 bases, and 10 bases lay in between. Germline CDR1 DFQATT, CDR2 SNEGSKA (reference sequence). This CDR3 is CSATGRQETQYF. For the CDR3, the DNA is TGCAGTGCAACGGGACGGCAAGAGACCCAGTACTTC.

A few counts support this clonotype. The DNA for the CDR3 is TGTGCCAGCAGCCCGACCGGGGCAGGTGAAGCTTTCTTT. This sequence encodes CASSPTGAGEAFF. The chain couples TRBV12-3 or TRBV12-4 to TRBJ1-1; the D gene is possibly TRBD1 (5 bases). The length of the CDR3 is 13 residues. V was clipped by 6 bases and J by 7 bases, with 15 bases between them.